The rows below give T cell receptor beta chains drawn from one sample of a study of blood T cell repertoires in COVID-19. Repertoires were generated with immunoSEQ multiplex PCR, while TCRdb's copy carries only in-frame clones and drops some. The sample holds about 54,000 clones, 75% to 85% seen once. The material sequenced was peripheral blood. Every receptor here comes from a woman aged 55-70 years with acute or convalescent COVID-19. Both conserved end residues are trimmed from each CDR3.

v_gene | CDR3aa
TRBV10-3 | AISEAPRQATTGKLF
TRBV15 | ATSGGLAAYNEQF
TRBV25-1 | ASGGQGVNSPLH
TRBV7-2 | ASSATGLAGGYNEQF
TRBV6-5 | ASSPGLLARGYT
TRBV28 | ASSYPRIHGELF
TRBV4-1 | ASSPTGMDTEAF
TRBV19 | ASSLPDRGAHGYT
TRBV4-1 | ASSQVGQVEAF
TRBV7-2 | ASTRSPGEGANVLT
TRBV11-2 | ASRETDMGAYEQY
TRBV10-3 | AISQKGADSPLH
TRBV9 | ASSVEVGRSADTQY
TRBV28 | ASSLVRDYEQY
TRBV7-9 | ASSPGQSIYEQY
TRBV6-5 | ASVRASGSTDTQY
TRBV6-4 | ASSVGTGGIGELF
TRBV9 | ASSVAGGSLLF
TRBV12-3/TRBV12-4 | ASSLGTPNEQY
TRBV4-1 | ASSQAEAGGPPTAKNIQY
TRBV24-1 | ATSDPFREERFHNEQF
TRBV5-1 | ASSAQGSGANVLT
TRBV24-1 | ATSDPGTGSQGYT
TRBV7-9 | ASSPTVGTEAF
TRBV3-1/TRBV3-2 | ASKGANTEAF
TRBV24-1 | ATKGEMNTEAF
TRBV19 | ASSSQGLADNEQF
TRBV19 | ASSIRTGPRTGETQY
TRBV6-5 | ASSRGGEYGNTIY
TRBV5-1 | ASRPDTGGTMFGELF
TRBV9 | ASSSIAGGDGEQF
TRBV15 | ATSRSSQETQY
TRBV13 | ASARLQNTEAF
TRBV7-8 | ASRPGGHEKLF
TRBV19 | ASSETHRANYGYT
TRBV7-3 | ASSLTSGGPDTQY
TRBV7-9 | ASSFGTSLDEQF
TRBV7-2 | ASSSSAGSYNEQF
TRBV2 | ASRTHGSGNQPQH
TRBV19 | ASTTGEGIAKNIQY
TRBV6-5 | ASSYSTTIYGYT
TRBV4-1 | ASSQPVGQARHYGYT
TRBV7-9 | ASSPTSGRNEQY
TRBV3-1/TRBV3-2 | ASSPSSYGYT
TRBV18 | ASSSLDRGGNQPQH
TRBV11-2 | ASSTYRGETDTQY
TRBV6-5 | ASSPLEGNYGYT
TRBV4-1 | ASSQVGTSDYNEQF
TRBV3-1/TRBV3-2 | ASSTRDRRKLSYEQY
TRBV10-3 | AISDLNGATNEKLF
TRBV3-1/TRBV3-2 | ASSQLGGGYNEQF
TRBV6-5 | ASSYSPGGNNSPLH
TRBV6-5 | ASSSTGNTEAF
TRBV6-6 | ASSPLAQIATNEKLF
TRBV7-2 | ASSLAGVRYNEQF
TRBV3-1/TRBV3-2 | ASSSWDRGGNEQF
TRBV5-1 | ASSPFWTGESGANVLT